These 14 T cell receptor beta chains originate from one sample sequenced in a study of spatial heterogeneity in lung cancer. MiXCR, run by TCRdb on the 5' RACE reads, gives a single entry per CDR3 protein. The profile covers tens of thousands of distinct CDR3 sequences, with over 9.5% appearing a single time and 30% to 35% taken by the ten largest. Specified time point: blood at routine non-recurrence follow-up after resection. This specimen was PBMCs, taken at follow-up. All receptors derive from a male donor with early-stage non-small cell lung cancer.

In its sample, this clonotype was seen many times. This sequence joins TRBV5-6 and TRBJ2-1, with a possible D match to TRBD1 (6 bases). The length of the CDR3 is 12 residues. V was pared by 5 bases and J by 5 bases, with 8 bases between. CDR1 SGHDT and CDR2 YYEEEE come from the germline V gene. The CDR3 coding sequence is TGTGCCAGCAGTCCAGGGGACAATGAGCAGTTCTTC. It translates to CASSPGDNEQFF.

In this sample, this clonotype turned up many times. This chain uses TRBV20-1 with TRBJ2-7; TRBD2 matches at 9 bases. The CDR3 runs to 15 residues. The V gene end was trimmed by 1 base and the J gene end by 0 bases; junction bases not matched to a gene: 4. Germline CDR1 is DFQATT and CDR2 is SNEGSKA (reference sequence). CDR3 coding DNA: TGCAGTGCTAGAGCCAGACTAGCGGTCTCCTACGAGCAGTACTTC. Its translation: CSARARLAVSYEQYF.

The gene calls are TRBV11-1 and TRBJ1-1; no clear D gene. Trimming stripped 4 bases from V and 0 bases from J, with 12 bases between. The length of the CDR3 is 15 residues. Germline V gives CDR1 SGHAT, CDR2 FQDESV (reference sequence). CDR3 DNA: TGTGCCAGCAGCTCCCATGCGGCAATGAACACTGAAGCTTTCTTT. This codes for CASSSHAAMNTEAFF.

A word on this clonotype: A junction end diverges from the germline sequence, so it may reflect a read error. The CDR3 DNA is TGTGCCAGCAGTTTAGACCTATATACGCAGTATTTT. Protein: CASSLDLYTQYF. The chain is built from TRBV7-6 and TRBJ2-3; D not certain. The germline CDR1 and CDR2 sequences are SGHVS and FNYEAQ. The CDR3 loop spans 12 amino acids.

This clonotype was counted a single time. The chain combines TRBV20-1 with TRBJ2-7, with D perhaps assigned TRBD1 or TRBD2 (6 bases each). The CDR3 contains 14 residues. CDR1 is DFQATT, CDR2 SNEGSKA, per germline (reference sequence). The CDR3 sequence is CSPLRGGLQNEQYF. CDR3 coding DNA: TGCAGCCCTCTGAGAGGGGGGCTGCAGAACGAGCAGTACTTC.

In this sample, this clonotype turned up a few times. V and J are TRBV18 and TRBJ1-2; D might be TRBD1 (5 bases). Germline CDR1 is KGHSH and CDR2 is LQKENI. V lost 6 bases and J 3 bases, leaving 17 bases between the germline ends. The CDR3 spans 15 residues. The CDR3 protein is CASSRLQGPDYGYTF. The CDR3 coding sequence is TGTGCCAGCTCCCGCCTTCAGGGCCCGGACTATGGCTACACCTTC.

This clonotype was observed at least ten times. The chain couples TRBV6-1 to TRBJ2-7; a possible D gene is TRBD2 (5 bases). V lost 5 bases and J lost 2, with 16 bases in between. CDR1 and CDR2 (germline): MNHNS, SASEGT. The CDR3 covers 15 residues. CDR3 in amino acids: CASSLSDAGTYEQYF. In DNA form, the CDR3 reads TGTGCCAGCAGTTTGTCAGACGCGGGCACCTACGAGCAGTACTTC.

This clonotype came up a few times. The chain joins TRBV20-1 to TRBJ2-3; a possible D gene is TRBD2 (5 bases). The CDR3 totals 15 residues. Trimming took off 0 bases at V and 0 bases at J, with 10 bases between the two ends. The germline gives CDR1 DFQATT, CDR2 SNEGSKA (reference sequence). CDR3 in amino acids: CSARDPRTSTDTQYF. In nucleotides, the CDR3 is TGCAGTGCTAGAGATCCGAGGACTAGCACAGATACGCAGTATTTT.

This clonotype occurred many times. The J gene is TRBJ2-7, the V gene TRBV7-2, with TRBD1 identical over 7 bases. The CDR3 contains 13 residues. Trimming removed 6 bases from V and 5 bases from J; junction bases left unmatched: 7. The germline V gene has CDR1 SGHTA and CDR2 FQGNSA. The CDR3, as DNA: TGTGCCAGCAGAGCCGGGACAGAGGACGAGCAGTACTTC. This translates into CASRAGTEDEQYF.

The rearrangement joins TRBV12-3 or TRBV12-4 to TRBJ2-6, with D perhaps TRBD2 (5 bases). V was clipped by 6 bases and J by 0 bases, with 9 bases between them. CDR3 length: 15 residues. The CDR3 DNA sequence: TGTGCCAGCAGCCACCGGGGCTCTGGGGCCAACGTCCTGACTTTC. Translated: CASSHRGSGANVLTF.

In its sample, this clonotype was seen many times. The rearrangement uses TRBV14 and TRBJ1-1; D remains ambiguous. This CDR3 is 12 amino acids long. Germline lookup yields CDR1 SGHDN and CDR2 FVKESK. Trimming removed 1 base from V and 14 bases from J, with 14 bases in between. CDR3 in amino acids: CASSQVNTHHFF. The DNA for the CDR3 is TGTGCCAGCAGCCAAGTTAATACCCACCACTTCTTT.

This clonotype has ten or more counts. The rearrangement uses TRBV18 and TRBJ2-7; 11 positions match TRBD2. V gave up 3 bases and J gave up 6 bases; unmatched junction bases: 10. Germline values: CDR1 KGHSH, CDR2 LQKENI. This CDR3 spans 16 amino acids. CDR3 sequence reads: CASSPDGTSGGREQYF. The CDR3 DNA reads TGTGCCAGCTCACCTGACGGGACTAGCGGTGGGCGCGAGCAGTACTTC.

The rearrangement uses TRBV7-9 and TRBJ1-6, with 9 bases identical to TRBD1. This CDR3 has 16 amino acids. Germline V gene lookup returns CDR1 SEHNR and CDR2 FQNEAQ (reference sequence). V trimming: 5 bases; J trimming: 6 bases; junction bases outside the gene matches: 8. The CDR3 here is CASSPQGATLNSPLHF. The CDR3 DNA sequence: TGTGCCAGCAGCCCACAGGGGGCGACCCTTAATTCACCCCTCCACTTT.

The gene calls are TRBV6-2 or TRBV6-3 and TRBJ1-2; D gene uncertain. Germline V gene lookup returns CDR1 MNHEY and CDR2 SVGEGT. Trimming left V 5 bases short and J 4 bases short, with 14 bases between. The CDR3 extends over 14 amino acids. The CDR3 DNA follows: TGTGCCAGCAGTACCCGACCGCCGACCTATGGCTACACCTTC. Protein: CASSTRPPTYGYTF.